This T cell receptor (beta chain) was identified during a study of shared clonotypes between healthy human individuals. Study information: The composition of the donors was a couple of women and a few men aged 18 to 49.

V lost 5 bases and J lost 4; bases outside the gene matches: 7. Germline-derived CDR1 and CDR2 are MNHEY and SMNVEV (reference sequence). This CDR3 is built from 14 residues. Using immunoSEQ multiplex PCR, the repertoire was profiled, and TCRdb retains in-frame clones only, with some absent. This table holds around 2,100,000 clones, about 95% found once. Terminally differentiated effector memory CD45RA+ cells were excluded by CCR7 positive selection of CD45RO-negative cells. The chain recombines TRBV27 with TRBJ2-5; 7 bases match TRBD1. The sample taken for sequencing was naive CD8+ T cells sorted from blood. The receptor comes from a man younger than 35 in good health. As DNA, the CDR3 is TGTGCCAGCAGTCCTCAGGGGGTTGGAGAGACCCAGTACTTC. Translated: CASSPQGVGETQYF.